In its sample, the clone carrying this T cell receptor (beta chain) was seen a few times. Its antigen is unknown. Between the trimmed V and J ends, which lost 2 bases and 0 bases, there was a span of 8 bases. This CDR3 comprises 15 residues. Germline V gene lookup returns CDR1 SGHDT and CDR2 YYEEEE. These data are taken from a study of CD8 T cells in ankylosing spondylitis. Study results and limitations: The study identified a TCR beta motif of under ten highly homologous variants that appeared characteristic of ankylosing spondylitis blood. As reported, disease-linked clones showed significant enrichment in matched ankylosing spondylitis synovial fluid. Disease-linked clones bore a CD8+ phenotype, appearing relatively rarely in peripheral blood.

Quantitative barcoded 5'-RACE was used to prepare TCR beta libraries. MiXCR, run by TCRdb on the 5' RACE reads, gives a single entry per CDR3 protein. The table includes 180,000 or so distinct CDR3 sequences, around a tenth detected once. This receptor was taken from a male donor with ankylosing spondylitis or in good health (not recorded which). Sequences were obtained from blood, either unsorted or a sorted T cell fraction (not recorded which). This rearrangement joins TRBV5-6 to TRBJ2-2; TRBD1 might be the D (6 bases). The CDR3 reads CASSFQGPNTGELFF. CDR3 sequence (DNA): TGTGCCAGCAGCTTTCAGGGGCCGAACACCGGGGAGCTGTTTTTT.